The T cell receptor (beta chain) described here comes from a study of blood T cell repertoires in COVID-19 (TCRdb year 2020). General notes on the study: The collaborator samples originated in the United States, Italy and Spain and spanned the acute and convalescent phases of COVID-19. The material from the prospective study consisted of cDNA or gDNA derived from T cells, B-cell-depleted T cells, or PBMCs. A de-identified subject ID, COVID-19 status, age in years and sex were almost always included in the sample metadata. Subjects who had been exposed to COVID-19, were actively infected with it, or had recovered from it provided the deeply sampled blood TCRbeta repertoires that made up the dataset. The repertoires were released in a freely available public database meant as a resource for research on the immune response to SARS-CoV-2. Where available, HLA class I and class II types were obtained from metadata supplied by the sample provider rather than from assay-based typing. The samples were drawn from two sources: the first 160 participants of the ongoing ImmuneRACE study, and 1,254 subjects contributed by 6 global collaborators.

Each collaborating institution followed its own protocols to collect whole blood in K2EDTA tubes. For TCRbeta analysis, collaborators shipped samples as frozen whole blood, isolated PBMCs, or DNA extracted from either of those sample types. The immunoSEQ Assay, a bias-controlled multiplex PCR, was used to amplify TCRbeta CDR3 regions from genomic DNA. The study's own analysis went as follows. Nucleated cell counts per sample were estimated from amplification of reference gene primers within the assay. To quantify the absolute abundance of each unique TCRbeta CDR3 rearrangement, sequence reads were collapsed and filtered. Productive Simpson clonality was computed per sample as the square root of Simpson's diversity index over productive rearrangements. Not all clones reach the TCRdb copy of this immuneACCESS table, which keeps in-frame sequences only. Checked studies attribute under half of the gap to unresolved V genes and leave the rest unexplained. V, J and clone size were drawn from that table, and D and trimming were deduced from the DNA. A total of 55,000 to 90,000 clones appear in this sample, about 85% of them only once. Clones ranked in the top ten supply around 4.2% of the sample.

Broader findings and caveats from the paper: The quantity of clinical and demographic metadata differed by source and by participant and was supplied without curation.

Comment on this clone: Its antigen specificity is not known. Base-call qualities are not available, and no considerably larger clone is one nucleotide away.

The CDR3 runs 12 amino acids, cysteine and phenylalanine included. Solely the CDR3 DNA is kept, with 36 bases framed from the first base. A distance of 10 bases separates the germline ends of V and J, which lose 8 bases and 3 bases respectively. For CDR1 and CDR2, the germline V gene lists SGHTA and FQGNSA. Sequenced: peripheral blood. The sequence came from a man aged 70-80 years with active COVID-19. The chain joins TRBV7-2 to TRBJ1-1; no D segment can be confidently identified. The sequenced DNA is TGTGCCAGCGGGGTCGGGGACACTGAAGCTTTCTTT. Its translation reads: CASGVGDTEAFF.